This is a list of T cell receptor beta chains from one sample in a study of cytomegalovirus exposure and HLA in healthy donors. The protocol was immunoSEQ multiplex PCR, while the TCRdb copy is restricted to in-frame clones and leaves out a portion. The profile shows 150,000 to 200,000 clones, around 80% of them singletons. The sequenced material came from PBMCs. The receptor set was obtained from a woman between 45 and 65 years old in good health and CMV-seronegative. CDR3s include the opening cysteine and the closing phenylalanine or tryptophan. D genes are given only for firm matches. Not all rows give a size; the values are once, few, many and, for expanded clones, a class.

NA	TRBJ2-7	TRBV28	NA	CASFGGPGTRATYEQYF	TGTGCCAGTTTTGGAGGTCCCGGCACTCGGGCGACCTACGAGCAGTACTTC
NA	TRBJ1-6	TRBV9	NA	CASSVGTEDSPLHF	TGTGCCAGCAGCGTAGGTACAGAAGATTCACCCCTCCACTTT
NA	TRBJ2-7	TRBV9	few	CASSANTRAYEQYF	TGTGCCAGCAGCGCGAATACTAGGGCCTACGAGCAGTACTTC
NA	TRBJ1-6	TRBV6-5	NA	CASSPREGTLHF	TGTGCCAGCAGTCCCCGGGAGGGTACCCTCCACTTT
NA	TRBJ1-1	TRBV19	NA	CASRKRGRYTEAFF	TGTGCCAGTAGGAAGCGGGGCCGTTACACTGAAGCTTTCTTT
NA	TRBJ1-3	TRBV7-6	NA	CASSHSGNTIYF	TGTGCCAGCAGCCACTCTGGAAACACCATATATTTT
NA	TRBJ2-5	TRBV9	NA	CASSVEPTEETQYF	TGTGCCAGCAGCGTAGAACCGACAGAAGAGACCCAGTACTTC
TRBD1	TRBJ2-3	TRBV18	NA	CASSPSTGVGTDTQYF	TGTGCCAGCTCACCATCGACAGGGGTCGGCACAGATACGCAGTATTTT
NA	TRBJ2-2	TRBV7-2	few	CASSLTQGNTGELFF	TGTGCCAGCAGCTTAACTCAGGGGAACACCGGGGAGCTGTTTTTT
NA	TRBJ2-3	TRBV19	NA	CASSSGLGSTDTQYF	TGTGCCAGTAGTAGTGGACTGGGAAGCACAGATACGCAGTATTTT
TRBD1	TRBJ2-7	TRBV25-1	NA	CASSGYRGSSYEQYF	TGTGCCAGCAGTGGATACAGGGGCTCCTCGTACGAGCAGTACTTC
NA	TRBJ1-1	TRBV2	NA	CASSQEVEAFF	TGTGCCAGCAGCCAGGAGGTTGAAGCTTTCTTT
NA	TRBJ1-2	TRBV6-1	NA	CASSERGGLANYGYTF	TGTGCCAGCAGTGAACGGGGGGGCTTAGCTAACTATGGCTACACCTTC
TRBD1	TRBJ2-5	TRBV6-1	NA	CASSADRSETQYF	TGTGCCAGCAGTGCGGACAGGTCCGAGACCCAGTACTTC
TRBD1	TRBJ1-2	TRBV5-6	NA	CASSAGQGLVSGYTF	TGTGCCAGCAGCGCGGGACAGGGCCTCGTGAGTGGCTACACCTTC
NA	TRBJ2-3	TRBV5-1	NA	CASNNGQITDTQYF	TGCGCCAGCAACAATGGACAGATCACAGATACGCAGTATTTT
TRBD1	TRBJ2-5	TRBV6-6	NA	CASRKTGGGGQETQYF	TGTGCCAGCAGGAAAACAGGGGGTGGGGGTCAAGAGACCCAGTACTTC
TRBD2	TRBJ2-2	TRBV19	NA	CASTIRGDPGELFF	TGTGCCAGTACCATACGGGGGGATCCCGGGGAGCTGTTTTTT
TRBD2	TRBJ2-7	TRBV27	NA	CASSSAAGGSEQYF	TGTGCCAGCAGCTCAGCGGCGGGGGGTAGCGAGCAGTACTTC
NA	TRBJ1-1	TRBV5-1	few	CASSLPSGTEAFF	TGCGCCAGCAGCCTCCCCTCGGGCACTGAAGCTTTCTTT
TRBD1	TRBJ2-7	TRBV7-3	NA	CASSEGTGGDYEQYF	TGTGCCAGCAGCGAAGGGACAGGGGGGGACTACGAGCAGTACTTC
TRBD2	TRBJ2-2	TRBV2	NA	CASSQRTSATGELFF	TGTGCCAGCAGCCAGCGGACTAGCGCCACCGGGGAGCTGTTTTTT
TRBD1	TRBJ2-5	TRBV18	once	CASSPGTGETQYF	TGTGCCAGCTCACCCGGGACAGGGGAGACCCAGTACTTC
TRBD1	TRBJ1-4	TRBV19	NA	CASSALQGQGEKLFF	TGTGCCAGTAGTGCCTTACAGGGGCAGGGCGAAAAACTGTTTTTT
NA	TRBJ1-1	TRBV7-9	few	CASSFVEDTEAFF	TGTGCCAGCAGCTTTGTCGAGGACACTGAAGCTTTCTTT
NA	TRBJ1-1	TRBV5-6	NA	CASSQGREFEAFF	TGTGCCAGCAGCCAAGGCCGGGAGTTTGAAGCTTTCTTT
TRBD1	TRBJ1-1	TRBV11-2	NA	CASSAGTGLYEAFF	TGTGCCAGCAGCGCTGGGACAGGACTGTATGAAGCTTTCTTT
NA	TRBJ2-5	TRBV5-1	NA	CASSLVGRVLSETQYF	TGCGCCAGCAGCTTGGTAGGCAGGGTATTGTCGGAGACCCAGTACTTC